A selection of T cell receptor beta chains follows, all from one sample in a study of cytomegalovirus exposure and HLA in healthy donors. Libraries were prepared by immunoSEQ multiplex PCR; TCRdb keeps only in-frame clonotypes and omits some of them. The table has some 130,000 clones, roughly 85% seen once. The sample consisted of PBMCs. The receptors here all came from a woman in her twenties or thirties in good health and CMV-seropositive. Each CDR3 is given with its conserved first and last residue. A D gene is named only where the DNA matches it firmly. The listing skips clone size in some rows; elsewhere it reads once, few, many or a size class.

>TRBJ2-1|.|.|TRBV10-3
CATTLSSGAAKDEQFF
TGTGCCACCACCCTATCTTCGGGAGCCGCTAAGGATGAGCAGTTCTTC
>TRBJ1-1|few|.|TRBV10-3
CASRDTSNTEAFF
TGTGCCAGCCGGGACACTTCGAACACTGAAGCTTTCTTT
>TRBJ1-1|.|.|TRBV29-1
CSVSRENTEAFF
TGCAGCGTGTCGAGGGAGAACACTGAAGCTTTCTTT
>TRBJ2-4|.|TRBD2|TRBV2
CASSEASSSGRVENIQYF
TGTGCCAGCAGTGAAGCCAGTTCTAGTGGGAGGGTGGAAAACATTCAGTACTTC
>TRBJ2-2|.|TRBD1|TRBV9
CASNRGSRHWTTGELFF
TGTGCCAGCAACAGGGGAAGCAGGCACTGGACGACCGGGGAGCTGTTTTTT
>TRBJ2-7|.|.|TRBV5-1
CASSGNYEQYF
TGCGCCAGCAGCGGCAACTACGAGCAGTACTTC
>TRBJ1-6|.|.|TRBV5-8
CASSHPSGSGNSPLHF
TGTGCCAGCAGCCATCCCTCCGGGAGCGGGAATTCACCCCTCCACTTT
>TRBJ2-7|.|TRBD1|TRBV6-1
CASSKPGQGFHEQYF
TGTGCCAGCAGTAAACCGGGACAGGGGTTTCACGAGCAGTACTTC
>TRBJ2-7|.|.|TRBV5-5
CASSFPSEQYF
TGTGCCAGCAGCTTCCCCTCCGAGCAGTACTTC
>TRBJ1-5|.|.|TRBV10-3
CAISDSQDQPQHF
TGTGCCATCAGTGACTCTCAGGATCAGCCCCAGCATTTT
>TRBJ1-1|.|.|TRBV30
CAWSAAVTEAFF
TGTGCCTGGAGTGCTGCGGTCACTGAAGCTTTCTTT
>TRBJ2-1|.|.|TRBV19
CASSRDFSLQFF
TGTGCCAGTTCCCGGGACTTTAGTTTGCAGTTCTTC
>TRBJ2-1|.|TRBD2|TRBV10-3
CAISEGTRLAGGNNEQFF
TGTGCCATCAGTGAAGGGACTAGACTAGCGGGGGGAAACAATGAGCAGTTCTTC
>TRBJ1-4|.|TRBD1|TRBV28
CASSTGTGVEEKLFF
TGTGCCAGCAGTACCGGGACAGGGGTTGAGGAAAAACTGTTTTTT
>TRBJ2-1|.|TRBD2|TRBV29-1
CSVITSGRANEQFF
TGCAGCGTCATCACTAGCGGGAGGGCGAATGAGCAGTTCTTC
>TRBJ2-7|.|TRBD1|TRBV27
CASSLYRTGVYEQYF
TGTGCCAGCAGTTTATACAGGACAGGAGTCTACGAGCAGTACTTC
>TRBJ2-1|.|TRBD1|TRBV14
CASSQVDRGGEQFF
TGTGCCAGCAGCCAAGTCGACAGGGGCGGTGAGCAGTTCTTC
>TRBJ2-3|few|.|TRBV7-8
CASSSPGFTRNF
TGTGCCAGCAGCTCCCCCGGCTTTACTAGGAATTTT
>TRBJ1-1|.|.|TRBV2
CASSEDRAMNTEAFF
TGTGCCAGCAGTGAAGACAGGGCAATGAACACTGAAGCTTTCTTT
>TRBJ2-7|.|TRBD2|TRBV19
CASSIGTSGSYEQYF
TGTGCCAGTAGTATCGGGACTAGCGGCTCCTACGAGCAGTACTTC
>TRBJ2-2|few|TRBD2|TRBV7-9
CASSFYGGATGELFF
TGTGCCAGCAGCTTTTACGGGGGGGCCACCGGGGAGCTGTTTTTT
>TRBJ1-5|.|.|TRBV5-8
CASSLFAGFNQPQHF
TGTGCCAGCAGCTTGTTTGCCGGTTTTAATCAGCCCCAGCATTTT
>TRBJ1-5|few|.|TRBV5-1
CASSLEGEYQPQHF
TGCGCCAGCAGCTTGGAGGGGGAGTATCAGCCCCAGCATTTT
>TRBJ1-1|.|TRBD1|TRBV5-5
CASSSLQGRRTEAFF
TGTGCCAGCAGCTCGTTACAGGGGCGCCGAACTGAAGCTTTCTTT
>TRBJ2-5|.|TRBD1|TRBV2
CASSPWQGARETQYF
TGTGCCAGCTCCCCCTGGCAGGGGGCGCGGGAGACCCAGTACTTC